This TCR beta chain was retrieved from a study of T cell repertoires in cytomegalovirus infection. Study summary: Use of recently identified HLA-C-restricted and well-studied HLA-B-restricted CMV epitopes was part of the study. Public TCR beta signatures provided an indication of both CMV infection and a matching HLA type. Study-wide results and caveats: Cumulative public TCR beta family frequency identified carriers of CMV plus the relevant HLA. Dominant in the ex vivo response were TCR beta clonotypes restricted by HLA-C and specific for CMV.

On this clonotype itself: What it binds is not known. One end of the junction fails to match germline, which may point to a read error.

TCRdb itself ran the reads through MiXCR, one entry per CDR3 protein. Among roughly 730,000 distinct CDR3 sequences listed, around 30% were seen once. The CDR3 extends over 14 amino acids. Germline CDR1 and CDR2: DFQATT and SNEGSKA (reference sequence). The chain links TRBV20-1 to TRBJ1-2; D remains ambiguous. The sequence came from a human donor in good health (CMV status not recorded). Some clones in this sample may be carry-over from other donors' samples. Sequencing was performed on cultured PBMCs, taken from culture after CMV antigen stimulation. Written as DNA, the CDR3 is TGCAGTGCTCGAGAGGCCCGGCTGATCTATGGCTACACCTTC. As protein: CSAREARLIYGYTF.